Listed here are 20 T cell receptor beta chains from one sample, sequenced in a study of response to subunit inactivated influenza vaccine. TCRdb reanalysed the RT-PCR reads using MiXCR and keeps one entry per CDR3 protein. The sample has more than 400,000 distinct CDR3 sequences; 6.5% to 8% are singletons. Sequenced material: PBMCs from blood, taken around 25 months after vaccination. These receptors came from a man in his fifties or sixties who received an inactivated influenza vaccine.

This clonotype was counted many times. The chain employs TRBV3-1 and TRBJ2-4; D gene unclear. This CDR3 has 16 amino acids. CDR1 LGHDT and CDR2 YNNKEL come from the germline V gene (reference sequence). Trimming left V 2 bases short and J 1 base short, with 12 bases between. The CDR3 nucleotides read TGTGCCAGCAGCCAACGTGGATATCTCGCCAAAAACATTCAGTACTTC. The encoded protein is CASSQRGYLAKNIQYF. The complete variable domain, with remaining parts taken from reference TRBV3-1 and TRBJ2-4, reads DTAVSQTPKYLVTQMGNDKSIKCEQNLGHDTMYWYKQDSKKFLKIMFSYNNKELIINETVPNRFSPKSPDKAHLNLHINSLELGDSAVYFCASSQRGYLAKNIQYFGAGTRLSVL.

This clonotype has at least ten counts. J is TRBJ2-1 and V is TRBV12-3 or TRBV12-4; D remains unclear. The CDR3 extends over 14 amino acids. The V end lost 3 bases, the J end lost 8 bases, and 14 bases lay between the germline ends. The CDR3 loop reads CASSLAAGPYEQFF. For the CDR3, the DNA is TGTGCCAGCAGTTTGGCCGCCGGTCCTTATGAGCAGTTCTTC.

The genes are TRBV5-1 and TRBJ1-1; D possibly corresponds to TRBD1 (6 bases). Trimming removed 4 bases from V and 0 bases from J, with 16 bases in between. Germline lookup yields CDR1 SGHRS and CDR2 YFSETQ. This CDR3 region has 16 residues. CDR3 in amino acids: CASSPEGGPMNTEAFF. The DNA of the CDR3 is TGCGCCAGCAGCCCGGAGGGGGGACCGATGAACACTGAAGCTTTCTTT.

The chain couples TRBV7-8 to TRBJ1-1; 7 bases fit TRBD1. There are 16 residues in the CDR3. The trim removed 4 bases at V and 4 bases at J, leaving 12 bases unmatched. Germline lookup yields CDR1 SGHVS and CDR2 FQNEAQ. CDR3 protein: CASSSPTGVGGTEAFF. The CDR3 DNA follows: TGTGCCAGCAGCTCACCTACAGGGGTCGGAGGCACTGAAGCTTTCTTT. Filled out from reference TRBV7-8 and TRBJ1-1, the complete variable domain reads GAGVSQSPRYKVAKRGQDVALRCDPISGHVSLFWYQQALGQGPEFLTYFQNEAQLDKSGLPSDRFFAERPEGSVSTLKIQRTQQEDSAVYLCASSSPTGVGGTEAFFGQGTRLTVV.

The table lists this clonotype with many counts. CDR3 in DNA: TGCAGCGTTCGAGCAGACGGGGTCCGGCTCGAGCAGTACTTC. This encodes CSVRADGVRLEQYF. The rearrangement joins TRBV29-1 to TRBJ2-7; D possibly corresponds to TRBD2 (5 bases). V was pared by 5 bases and J by 6 bases, with 20 bases between. CDR1 is SQVTM and CDR2 is ANQGSEA in the germline V gene. This CDR3 comprises 14 residues.

This clonotype was seen repeatedly, ten times or more. The chain has TRBV12-3 or TRBV12-4 and TRBJ2-7; D is undetermined. Between the trimmed V and J ends, which lost 6 bases and 0 bases, there was a span of 18 bases. This CDR3 contains 16 residues. The CDR3 DNA reads TGTGCCAGCAGCCCTTGGTCACTCCGGAGCTCCTACGAGCAGTACTTC. It codes for CASSPWSLRSSYEQYF.

This chain uses TRBV6-2 or TRBV6-3 with TRBJ1-2; possibly TRBD1 for D (6 bases). The V end lost 2 bases, the J end lost 4 bases, and 14 bases lay between the germline ends. Germline V CDR1 and CDR2: MNHEY, SVGEGT. The CDR3 extends over 15 amino acids. Here the CDR3 reads CASSYPAGAIYGYTF. In nucleotides, the CDR3 is TGTGCCAGCAGTTACCCGGCAGGGGCCATCTATGGCTACACCTTC.

Many counts were recorded for this clonotype. V and J are TRBV6-5 and TRBJ2-2; D gene uncertain. The germline V gene encodes CDR1 MNHEY and CDR2 SVGAGI. V was trimmed by 3 bases and J by 5 bases, leaving 10 bases between them. The CDR3 spans 14 residues. The chain's CDR3 is CASSYLSGTGELFF. Here the CDR3 DNA reads TGTGCCAGCAGTTATCTTTCCGGGACCGGGGAGCTGTTTTTT.

This clonotype was picked up many times. The J gene is TRBJ2-6, the V gene TRBV5-1, with D tentatively TRBD1 (6 bases). Germline CDR1 reads SGHRS; CDR2 reads YFSETQ. Trimming stripped 0 bases from V and 0 bases from J, with 13 bases between. This CDR3 region has 18 residues. DNA of the CDR3: TGCGCCAGCAGCTTGGCCCCGACAGGTGACTCTGGGGCCAACGTCCTGACTTTC. Amino acids: CASSLAPTGDSGANVLTF.

The genes are TRBV6-2 or TRBV6-3 and TRBJ1-1; the D gene is possibly TRBD1 (5 bases). This CDR3 is 14 amino acids long. Trimming cost V 2 bases and J 7 bases, with 14 bases left between them. Germline V gives CDR1 MNHEY, CDR2 SVGEGT. The CDR3 sequence is CASSYGRGTSEAFF. CDR3 DNA sequence: TGTGCCAGCAGTTACGGGAGGGGTACGAGTGAAGCTTTCTTT.

The chain carries TRBV27 and TRBJ2-5, with a weak D call TRBD1 (6 bases). V was trimmed by 3 bases and J by 5 bases, leaving 25 bases between them. The CDR3 consists of 18 residues. Germline CDR1 reads MNHEY; CDR2 reads SMNVEV (reference sequence). The CDR3 here is CASSFTRRVRGFPETQYF. CDR3 DNA sequence: TGTGCCAGCAGTTTCACCCGGCGGGTCAGGGGATTCCCGGAGACCCAGTACTTC.

The chain joins TRBV29-1 to TRBJ2-1; a possible D gene is TRBD2 (6 bases). Germline V gene lookup returns CDR1 SQVTM and CDR2 ANQGSEA. Trimming removed 4 bases from V and 6 bases from J, with 22 bases in between. The CDR3 extends over 16 amino acids. CDR3 region: CSVALGGASAGNEQFF. In DNA, the CDR3 is TGCAGCGTTGCGCTAGGAGGGGCTAGCGCCGGCAATGAGCAGTTCTTC.

This rearrangement joins TRBV28 to TRBJ2-4, with a weak D call TRBD1 (7 bases). Deletions cut 5 bases from V and 2 bases from J, with 13 bases between. Germline V gene sequence: CDR1 MDHEN, CDR2 SYDVKM. The CDR3 extends over 15 amino acids. This CDR3 is CASSRGTVTKNIQYF. The CDR3 DNA reads TGTGCCAGCAGTCGGGGGACAGTAACCAAAAACATTCAGTACTTC.

The rearrangement links TRBV20-1 to TRBJ1-1, with D tentatively TRBD1 (5 bases). The CDR3 is 14 residues long. The V and J ends lost 3 bases and 4 bases respectively, with 15 bases between them. CDR1 and CDR2 from the germline V gene are DFQATT and SNEGSKA (reference sequence). The CDR3 reads CSASGAGTITEAFF. CDR3 nucleotides: TGCAGTGCTAGTGGTGCCGGGACTATCACTGAAGCTTTCTTT.

There are a few counts of this clonotype. The chain recombines TRBV6-2 or TRBV6-3 with TRBJ2-1; 9 bases fit TRBD1. The CDR3 spans 18 residues. V dropped 4 bases and J dropped 6; count of bases not matched to a gene: 16. Germline CDR1 and CDR2: MNHEY and SVGEGT. CDR3 coding DNA: TGTGCCAGCAGTTCGCCCAAACCGGGACAGGGAAAACTCAATGAGCAGTTCTTC. As protein: CASSSPKPGQGKLNEQFF.

This clonotype was found many times. The chain is built from TRBV7-6 and TRBJ2-3; 10 bases align to TRBD2. Trimming took 4 bases from V and 1 from J; bases not matched to a gene: 8. CDR1 SGHVS and CDR2 FNYEAQ come from the germline V gene. The CDR3 extends over 17 amino acids. In nucleotides, the CDR3 is TGTGCCAGCAGCTCAGCGGGAGGGATCACTCGCACAGATACGCAGTATTTT. It specifies CASSSAGGITRTDTQYF.

Concerning this clonotype: A junction end diverges from the germline sequence, so it may reflect a read error. J is TRBJ2-7 and V is TRBV12-3 or TRBV12-4; TRBD1 matches at 8 bases. CDR3 length: 17 residues. CDR3: CASILGVLRTGIYEQYF. DNA for the CDR3: TGTGCCAGCATTTTAGGAGTCCTTCGGACAGGGATCTACGAGCAGTACTTC.

This clonotype has a handful of counts. V is TRBV5-1 and J is TRBJ2-7, with 11 bases matching TRBD1. The CDR3 totals 15 residues. V shed 3 bases, J shed 5 bases, and the junction held 7 bases outside the gene matches. CDR1 is SGHRS, CDR2 YFSETQ, per germline. The CDR3 spells CASSSRTGGSDEQYF. CDR3 DNA sequence: TGCGCCAGCAGCTCTCGGACAGGGGGCAGCGACGAGCAGTACTTC.

This clonotype was seen many times. As DNA, the CDR3 is TGTGCCAGCAGCCCTCAGACTGAAGCTAACTATGGCTACACCTTC. This encodes CASSPQTEANYGYTF. The rearrangement links TRBV9 to TRBJ1-2; D remains unclear. V lost 4 bases to trimming and J lost 0 bases, with 13 bases between them. CDR1 and CDR2 from the germline V gene are SGDLS and YYNGEE. The CDR3 runs to 15 residues.

This chain joins TRBV2 and TRBJ1-4, with D unresolved. Trimming took 2 bases from V and 10 from J, leaving 11 bases between them. CDR1 and CDR2 (germline): SNHLY, FYNNEI. CDR3 length: 13 residues. In DNA form, the CDR3 reads TGTGCCAGCAGTGAATTGCCGCTAGGAAAACTGTTTTTT. Translated: CASSELPLGKLFF. Together with reference TRBV2 and TRBJ1-4, the CDR3 gives the full variable domain: EPEVTQTPSHQVTQMGQEVILRCVPISNHLYFYWYRQILGQKVEFLVSFYNNEISEKSEIFDDQFSVERPDGSNFTLKIRSTKLEDSAMYFCASSELPLGKLFFGSGTQLSVL.